This is a list of T cell receptor beta chains from one sample in a study of cytomegalovirus exposure and HLA in healthy donors. Generated by immunoSEQ multiplex PCR, the TCRdb table keeps only in-frame clones and is missing some. The sample contains about 130,000 clones, around 70% of which appear only once. Sequencing input: PBMCs. The receptors stem from a man aged 25-45 years in good health and CMV-seronegative. The CDR3 runs from the conserved cysteine through the conserved F or W. The D gene is left open where the match is weak. The size of a clone is reported for some rows only, either as once, few or many, or as a class for expanded clones.

D	V	size	J	CDR3	DNA
-	TRBV6-5	-	TRBJ2-7	CATHLSYEQYF	TGTGCCACACACCTTTCGTACGAGCAGTACTTC
TRBD2	TRBV6-4	few	TRBJ2-1	CASSGGLAGVGEQFF	TGTGCCAGTAGTGGGGGACTAGCGGGAGTAGGTGAGCAGTTCTTC
TRBD2	TRBV4-2	few	TRBJ2-1	CASSQGGSSYNEQFF	TGTGCCAGCAGCCAAGGCGGGAGTTCCTACAATGAGCAGTTCTTC
-	TRBV28	-	TRBJ1-3	CASSFLGAGNTIYF	TGTGCCAGCAGTTTTCTCGGGGCTGGAAACACCATATATTTT
-	TRBV2	few	TRBJ1-1	CAIAIAEAFF	TGTGCCATAGCGATCGCTGAAGCTTTCTTT
TRBD2	TRBV28	-	TRBJ2-3	CASSPPSGTYTDTQYF	TGTGCCAGCAGTCCCCCAAGCGGGACTTACACAGATACGCAGTATTTT
-	TRBV6-1	few	TRBJ1-1	CASRERAGKGTEAFF	TGTGCCAGCAGGGAGCGGGCAGGGAAGGGGACTGAAGCTTTCTTT
-	TRBV7-2	-	TRBJ2-1	CASSLHGTLNEQFF	TGTGCCAGCAGCTTACACGGGACTCTCAATGAGCAGTTCTTC
TRBD1	TRBV10-3	-	TRBJ1-5	CAISSTGGGQPQHF	TGTGCCATCAGTTCCACAGGGGGAGGTCAGCCCCAGCATTTT
TRBD2	TRBV11-2	-	TRBJ2-7	CASSLELTSVYEQYF	TGTGCCAGCAGCTTAGAGTTGACTAGCGTGTACGAGCAGTACTTC
-	TRBV7-9	-	TRBJ2-1	CASSTDSNEQFF	TGTGCCAGCAGCACAGATTCCAATGAGCAGTTCTTC
TRBD2	TRBV5-4	-	TRBJ2-7	CASSVSGRANHEQYF	TGTGCCAGCAGCGTTAGCGGGAGGGCCAACCACGAGCAGTACTTC
-	TRBV28	-	TRBJ1-1	CASSLYGGDTEAFF	TGTGCCAGCAGTTTGTACGGGGGAGACACTGAAGCTTTCTTT
-	TRBV19	-	TRBJ1-1	CASSRRTEAFF	TGTGCCAGTAGTAGGAGAACCGAAGCTTTCTTT
TRBD1	TRBV28	-	TRBJ2-7	CASSTTGGDYEQYF	TGTGCCAGCAGTACGACAGGGGGTGACTACGAGCAGTACTTC
-	TRBV11-1	-	TRBJ1-6	CASSLRVLGSPLHF	TGTGCCAGCAGCCTCAGGGTGCTCGGTTCACCCCTCCACTTT